The sequence of this T cell receptor (beta chain) was determined in a study of blood T cell repertoires in COVID-19. Study context: Acute-phase and convalescent COVID-19 samples originated in the United States, Italy and Spain. Sources were T cells, B-cell-depleted T cells, or PBMCs; the material itself was cDNA or gDNA.

Between the trimmed V and J ends, which lost 4 bases and 3 bases, there was a span of 8 bases. Germline V gene lookup returns CDR1 LGHNA and CDR2 YNFKEQ. CDR3 length equals 13 residues. How the authors handled the data: Amplification of reference gene primers was used by the study to estimate nucleated cell counts. Assay: immunoSEQ multiplex PCR; the TCRdb copy retains only in-frame clones and omits some. V and J calls plus clone size are reproduced from that table; the DNA served to infer D and trimming. The sample lists a few hundred thousand clones, 86% seen once, with 1.5% to 2% in the top ten. Material: peripheral blood. The J gene is TRBJ2-3, the V gene TRBV4-2; D remains unclear. This sequence originates from a woman aged 45 to 65 with acute or convalescent COVID-19. CDR3 sequence (DNA): TGTGCCAGCAGCCGCGGAGAGACAGATACGCAGTATTTT. Translation gives CASSRGETDTQYF.